The rows below give T cell receptor beta chains drawn from one sample of a study of blood T cells in healthy people across ages. A single record per CDR3 protein comes from TCRdb applying MiXCR to the 5' RACE reads. This sample has about 1.5 million distinct CDR3 sequences, with approximately 39% found just once. Material: blood. These receptors all stem from a woman aged 18 to 35 in good health. CDR3s include the opening cysteine and the closing phenylalanine or tryptophan. D genes are given only for firm matches. Clone size is shown for a subset of rows, as once, few, many or a class of expanded clone.

V gene: TRBV12-3/TRBV12-4
D gene: .
J gene: TRBJ1-1
clone size: many
CDR3 DNA: TGTGCCAGCAGTTCGGGGCCGAACACTGAAGCTTTCTTT
CDR3 protein: CASSSGPNTEAFF

V gene: TRBV7-3
D gene: TRBD2
J gene: TRBJ2-1
clone size: .
CDR3 DNA: TGTGCCAGCAGCCTCGTGGTAGCGGGAGGTCCCTACAATGAGCAGTTCTTC
CDR3 protein: CASSLVVAGGPYNEQFF

V gene: TRBV15
D gene: TRBD2
J gene: TRBJ2-1
clone size: .
CDR3 DNA: TGTGCCACCAACAGACAGTACCGTAGCGGGGGCCCTAACAATGAGCAGTTCTTC
CDR3 protein: CATNRQYRSGGPNNEQFF

V gene: TRBV6-5
D gene: .
J gene: TRBJ2-3
clone size: .
CDR3 DNA: TGTGCCAGCAGTTATCTAGCAACTAGCACAGATACGCAGTATTTT
CDR3 protein: CASSYLATSTDTQYF

V gene: TRBV29-1
D gene: .
J gene: TRBJ1-1
clone size: .
CDR3 DNA: TGCAGCGTTATGGGAATGAACACTGAAGCTTTCTTT
CDR3 protein: CSVMGMNTEAFF

V gene: TRBV7-8
D gene: TRBD2
J gene: TRBJ2-1
clone size: .
CDR3 DNA: TGTGCCAGCAGCCCCTGGACTAGCATTGGGGGGAATGAGCAGTTCTTC
CDR3 protein: CASSPWTSIGGNEQFF

V gene: TRBV24-1
D gene: TRBD1
J gene: TRBJ2-7
clone size: .
CDR3 DNA: TGTGCCACTACCGTTCCCGGGACAGAAGCTCCCTACGAGCAGTACTTC
CDR3 protein: CATTVPGTEAPYEQYF

V gene: TRBV4-1
D gene: .
J gene: TRBJ2-1
clone size: few
CDR3 DNA: TGCGCCAGCAGCCAAGTAATGTTCTTCTTGGAGCAGTTCTTC
CDR3 protein: CASSQVMFFLEQFF

V gene: TRBV4-2
D gene: .
J gene: TRBJ1-2
clone size: few
CDR3 DNA: TGTGCCAGCAGCCCACGGGACATCGATACCTATGGCTACACCTTC
CDR3 protein: CASSPRDIDTYGYTF

V gene: TRBV6-2/TRBV6-3
D gene: .
J gene: TRBJ2-7
clone size: .
CDR3 DNA: TGTGCGAGTGGGTCTCGCTACGAGCAGTACTTC
CDR3 protein: CASGSRYEQYF

V gene: TRBV20-1
D gene: TRBD1
J gene: TRBJ2-7
clone size: .
CDR3 DNA: TGCAGTGCACCCCAGGGGACAGAAGGAAATGAGCAGTACTTC
CDR3 protein: CSAPQGTEGNEQYF

V gene: TRBV4-1
D gene: TRBD1
J gene: TRBJ1-5
clone size: .
CDR3 DNA: TGCGCCAGCAGCCACCGACAGGGGGATCAGCCCCAGCATTTT
CDR3 protein: CASSHRQGDQPQHF

V gene: TRBV11-2
D gene: TRBD2
J gene: TRBJ2-3
clone size: .
CDR3 DNA: TGTGCCAGCAGCTTCCGACTAGCGACAGATACGCAGTATTTT
CDR3 protein: CASSFRLATDTQYF

V gene: TRBV2
D gene: .
J gene: TRBJ2-3
clone size: once
CDR3 DNA: TGTGCCAGCAGCGGGGACCGGCGGGGCACAGATACGCAGTATTTT
CDR3 protein: CASSGDRRGTDTQYF

V gene: TRBV20-1
D gene: TRBD1
J gene: TRBJ2-7
clone size: .
CDR3 DNA: TGCAGTACTACAGGGGACGGGTACGAGCAGTACTTC
CDR3 protein: CSTTGDGYEQYF

V gene: TRBV29-1
D gene: .
J gene: TRBJ2-7
clone size: .
CDR3 DNA: TGCAGCGTTGAAAAGGGTCACCAGCCCTACGAGCAGTACTTC
CDR3 protein: CSVEKGHQPYEQYF

V gene: TRBV7-2
D gene: .
J gene: TRBJ2-5
clone size: few
CDR3 DNA: TGTGCCAGCAGTTCCGGCGGATTTCGGCAGTACTTC
CDR3 protein: CASSSGGFRQYF

V gene: TRBV12-3/TRBV12-4
D gene: .
J gene: TRBJ2-5
clone size: few
CDR3 DNA: TGTGCCAGCAGTTTAGACAGCGTCGGGACCCAGTACTTC
CDR3 protein: CASSLDSVGTQYF

V gene: TRBV12-3/TRBV12-4
D gene: TRBD1
J gene: TRBJ1-5
clone size: .
CDR3 DNA: TGTGCCAGCAGTTTGGGGGACAGGGTTCGGAATCAGCCCCAGCATTTT
CDR3 protein: CASSLGDRVRNQPQHF

V gene: TRBV13
D gene: .
J gene: TRBJ2-5
clone size: .
CDR3 DNA: TGTGCCAGCAGTTACAGGGAAAGGGAGGAGACCCAGTACTTC
CDR3 protein: CASSYREREETQYF

V gene: TRBV12-5
D gene: TRBD1
J gene: TRBJ1-2
clone size: .
CDR3 DNA: TGTGCTAGTGGTTTGGCCGGGACAGATGGCTACACCTTC
CDR3 protein: CASGLAGTDGYTF

V gene: TRBV15
D gene: TRBD1
J gene: TRBJ1-1
clone size: .
CDR3 DNA: TGTGCCACCAGCATGGACAGGGGGCGGGGGACTGAAGCTTTCTTT
CDR3 protein: CATSMDRGRGTEAFF

V gene: TRBV29-1
D gene: .
J gene: TRBJ2-7
clone size: .
CDR3 DNA: TGCAGCGTTGAGTCTGGGGGGGCCAACGCCTACAATGAGCAGTACTTC
CDR3 protein: CSVESGGANAYNEQYF

V gene: TRBV21-1
D gene: .
J gene: TRBJ2-3
clone size: few
CDR3 DNA: TGTGCCAGCAGCAACCGGACAGCCCAGTGGGCAGATACGCAGTATTTT
CDR3 protein: CASSNRTAQWADTQYF

V gene: TRBV2
D gene: TRBD2
J gene: TRBJ2-3
clone size: few
CDR3 DNA: TGTGCCAGCAGGAGTACTAGCGGGGCCCTCCGGACAGATACGCAGTATTTT
CDR3 protein: CASRSTSGALRTDTQYF

V gene: TRBV7-6
D gene: .
J gene: TRBJ2-7
clone size: few
CDR3 DNA: TGTGCCAGCAGCGATTACCTCTCCTACGAACAGTACTTC
CDR3 protein: CASSDYLSYEQYF

V gene: TRBV11-3
D gene: TRBD1
J gene: TRBJ2-1
clone size: .
CDR3 DNA: TGTGCCAGCAGCCGAGCCGGGACAGGGGGTACTGCGCAGTTCTTC
CDR3 protein: CASSRAGTGGTAQFF

V gene: TRBV7-2
D gene: .
J gene: TRBJ2-7
clone size: .
CDR3 DNA: TGTGCCAGCAGACCCTATTCGACAGGTCTTGACGAGCAGTACTTC
CDR3 protein: CASRPYSTGLDEQYF